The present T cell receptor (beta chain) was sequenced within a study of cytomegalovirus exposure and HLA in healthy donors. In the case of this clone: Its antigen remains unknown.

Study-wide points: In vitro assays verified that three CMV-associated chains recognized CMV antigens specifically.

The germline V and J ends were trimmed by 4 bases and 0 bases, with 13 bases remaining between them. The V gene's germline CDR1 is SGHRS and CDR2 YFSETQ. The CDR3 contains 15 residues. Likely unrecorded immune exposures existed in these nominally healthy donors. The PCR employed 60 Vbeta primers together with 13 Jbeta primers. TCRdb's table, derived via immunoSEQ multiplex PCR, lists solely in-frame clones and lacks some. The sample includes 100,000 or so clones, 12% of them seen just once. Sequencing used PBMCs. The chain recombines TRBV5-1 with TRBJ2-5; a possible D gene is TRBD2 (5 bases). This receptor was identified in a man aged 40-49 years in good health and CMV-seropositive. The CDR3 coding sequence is TGCGCCAGCAGCACCGGACTTCCGTACCAAGAGACCCAGTACTTC. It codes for CASSTGLPYQETQYF.